This is a list of T cell receptor beta chains from one sample in a study of cytomegalovirus exposure and HLA in healthy donors. Generated by immunoSEQ multiplex PCR, the TCRdb table keeps only in-frame clones and is missing some. Counted here are over 100,000 clones, almost 70% occurring once; the ten biggest clones make up approximately 8.6%. Sequencing input: PBMCs. Every receptor here comes from a man aged 30 to 45 in good health and CMV-seropositive. Both conserved end residues are part of each CDR3. The D gene is left open where the match is weak. The size field is filled for only some rows; it gives once, few, many or a size class.

V: TRBV5-1; J: TRBJ1-1; D: -; size: -; CDR3: CASSGHGHTEAFF; DNA: TGCGCCAGCAGTGGTCATGGGCACACTGAAGCTTTCTTT
V: TRBV5-1; J: TRBJ2-3; D: TRBD2; size: -; CDR3: CASSLTSGNPTDTQYF; DNA: TGCGCCAGCAGCTTGACTAGCGGGAACCCCACAGATACGCAGTATTTT
V: TRBV6-6; J: TRBJ2-2; D: -; size: few; CDR3: CASSYFFETGELFF; DNA: TGTGCCAGCAGTTACTTTTTCGAGACTGGGGAGCTGTTTTTT
V: TRBV5-6; J: TRBJ2-7; D: TRBD1; size: few; CDR3: CASSLWGTGGIYEQYF; DNA: TGTGCCAGCAGCTTATGGGGGACAGGGGGTATATACGAGCAGTACTTC
V: TRBV7-8; J: TRBJ2-2; D: TRBD2; size: few; CDR3: CASRLSGRNTGELFF; DNA: TGTGCCAGCAGACTTAGCGGGAGGAACACCGGGGAGCTGTTTTTT
V: TRBV5-1; J: TRBJ1-2; D: -; size: -; CDR3: CASSLGPPGDYGYTF; DNA: TGCGCCAGCAGCTTGGGACCCCCGGGGGACTATGGCTACACCTTC
V: TRBV6-4; J: TRBJ2-2; D: TRBD1; size: -; CDR3: CASPGGSGTGELFF; DNA: TGTGCCAGCCCAGGGGGATCGGGCACCGGGGAGCTGTTTTTT
V: TRBV11-3; J: TRBJ1-1; D: -; size: -; CDR3: CASSATSNTEAFF; DNA: TGTGCCAGCAGCGCCACTTCGAACACTGAAGCTTTCTTT
V: TRBV29-1; J: TRBJ1-2; D: TRBD1; size: -; CDR3: CSGGTGGFFDGYTF; DNA: TGCAGCGGAGGGACAGGGGGATTTTTCGATGGCTACACCTTC
V: TRBV21-1; J: TRBJ2-1; D: -; size: -; CDR3: CASSPRTGYTYNEQFF; DNA: TGTGCCAGCAGCCCCCGGACAGGGTACACCTACAATGAGCAGTTCTTC
V: TRBV7-9; J: TRBJ2-7; D: TRBD2; size: -; CDR3: CASSLLGTSGGSYEQYF; DNA: TGTGCCAGCAGCTTACTGGGGACTAGCGGGGGTTCCTACGAGCAGTACTTC
V: TRBV30; J: TRBJ2-2; D: -; size: -; CDR3: CAWSRRVAGELFF; DNA: TGTGCCTGGAGTCGCAGGGTGGCCGGGGAGCTGTTTTTT
V: TRBV30; J: TRBJ1-6; D: TRBD1; size: -; CDR3: CAWGTAPNSPLHF; DNA: TGTGCCTGGGGGACAGCCCCTAATTCACCCCTCCACTTT
V: TRBV29-1; J: TRBJ1-1; D: -; size: -; CDR3: CSVGSGNTEAFF; DNA: TGCAGCGTTGGGTCAGGAAACACTGAAGCTTTCTTT
V: TRBV5-5; J: TRBJ1-1; D: -; size: few; CDR3: CASSQTGNTEAFF; DNA: TGTGCCAGCAGTCAAACGGGGAACACTGAAGCTTTCTTT
V: TRBV27; J: TRBJ1-3; D: -; size: -; CDR3: CASSQEGGHYGNAIYF; DNA: TGTGCCAGCAGTCAAGAGGGGGGGCACTATGGAAACGCCATATATTTT
V: TRBV7-9; J: TRBJ1-1; D: -; size: -; CDR3: CASSFEGGTEAFF; DNA: TGTGCCAGCAGCTTTGAGGGTGGCACTGAAGCTTTCTTT
V: TRBV6-6; J: TRBJ1-4; D: -; size: -; CDR3: CASTPRQGSEKLFF; DNA: TGTGCCAGCACCCCGCGGCAGGGGAGTGAAAAACTGTTTTTT
V: TRBV27; J: TRBJ2-7; D: -; size: -; CDR3: CASSLGPLIAYEQYF; DNA: TGTGCCAGCAGTTTAGGGCCCCTCATTGCCTACGAGCAGTACTTC
V: TRBV5-1; J: TRBJ2-3; D: -; size: -; CDR3: CASSLAGDTQYF; DNA: TGCGCCAGCAGCTTGGCCGGGGATACGCAGTATTTT
V: TRBV27; J: TRBJ1-5; D: -; size: few; CDR3: CASSLQGYNQPQHF; DNA: TGTGCCAGCAGTTTACAGGGTTACAATCAGCCCCAGCATTTT
V: TRBV6-1; J: TRBJ2-7; D: -; size: -; CDR3: CATFGVGVEQYF; DNA: TGTGCCACCTTTGGGGTGGGAGTCGAGCAGTACTTC
V: TRBV20-1; J: TRBJ2-1; D: -; size: -; CDR3: CSALRGEQFF; DNA: TGCAGTGCGCTTCGGGGGGAGCAGTTCTTC
V: TRBV28; J: TRBJ2-5; D: -; size: -; CDR3: CASSLRGFPQYF; DNA: TGTGCCAGCAGCCTTAGGGGGTTCCCCCAGTACTTC
V: TRBV29-1; J: TRBJ2-2; D: TRBD2; size: -; CDR3: CSVERGGAGELFF; DNA: TGCAGCGTGGAGCGGGGGGGGGCCGGGGAGCTGTTTTTT
V: TRBV27; J: TRBJ2-5; D: TRBD2; size: -; CDR3: CASSLWSSGRRETQYF; DNA: TGTGCCAGCAGTTTATGGAGTAGCGGGAGGAGGGAGACCCAGTACTTC
V: TRBV11-2; J: TRBJ2-7; D: -; size: few; CDR3: CASSSSPYEQYF; DNA: TGTGCCAGCAGCTCCTCCCCCTACGAGCAGTACTTC
V: TRBV6-1; J: TRBJ2-3; D: TRBD2; size: few; CDR3: CARPRETVLGTQYF; DNA: TGTGCCAGACCGCGGGAGACGGTGTTGGGTACGCAGTATTTT